Each of the 5 T cell receptor beta chains below was sequenced from the same sample in a study of T cells after yellow fever vaccination. A single record per CDR3 protein comes from TCRdb applying MiXCR to the 5' RACE reads. Here the sample spans more than 90,000 distinct CDR3 sequences, roughly 8.4% being singletons. The material was CD8+ T cells sorted from PBMCs, obtained 45 days after the yellow fever booster vaccination. The receptor source for this set is a man aged 25-40 years who received the YFV17D yellow fever vaccine.

Many counts were recorded for this clonotype. The V call is TRBV28, the J call TRBJ2-1; 7 bases agree with TRBD1. Trimming at V came to 5 bases and at J to 5 bases, leaving 12 bases not matched to a gene. The germline gives CDR1 MDHEN, CDR2 SYDVKM. The CDR3 has 16 residues. For the CDR3, the DNA is TGTGCCAGCAGTCTCCTACTCGGACAGGCCGACAATGAGCAGTTCTTC. Protein: CASSLLLGQADNEQFF.

Remarks on this clonotype: Possible read error: a much larger clone is one base away. The chain recombines TRBV29-1 with TRBJ2-5; no reliable D call. Germline assignment: CDR1 SQVTM and CDR2 ANQGSEA. CDR3 length equals 12 residues. As DNA, the CDR3 is TGCAGCGTTGAAGGTGCTAAAGATACCCAGTACTTC. It is translated as CSVEGAKDTQYF.

As for this clonotype: This may be a read error, as it is one base from a much larger clone. The chain links TRBV20-1 to TRBJ2-3, with a weak D call TRBD1 (6 bases). The germline V gene encodes CDR1 DFQATT and CDR2 SNEGSKA (reference sequence). The CDR3 covers 14 residues. The CDR3 region is CSASPGTLTDTHYF. Here the CDR3 DNA reads TGCAGTGCTTCCCCCGGGACACTTACAGATACGCACTATTTT.

The chain carries TRBV2 and TRBJ2-3; no firm D call. This CDR3 contains 12 residues. CDR1 is SNHLY and CDR2 is FYNNEI in the germline V gene. Trimming removed 3 bases from V and 6 bases from J, with 7 bases in between. CDR3 nucleotide sequence: TGTGCCAGCAGTGACAATTGTGATACGCAGTATTTT. Translating gives CASSDNCDTQYF.

This chain links TRBV18 with TRBJ1-5; a weak D match, TRBD1 (6 bases). The germline V gene encodes CDR1 KGHSH and CDR2 LQKENI. Trimming took off 4 bases at V and 3 bases at J, with 7 bases between the two ends. CDR3 length: 13 residues. The CDR3 nucleotides are TGTGCCAGCTCACGGGACAACAATCAGCCCCAGCATTTT. It encodes CASSRDNNQPQHF.